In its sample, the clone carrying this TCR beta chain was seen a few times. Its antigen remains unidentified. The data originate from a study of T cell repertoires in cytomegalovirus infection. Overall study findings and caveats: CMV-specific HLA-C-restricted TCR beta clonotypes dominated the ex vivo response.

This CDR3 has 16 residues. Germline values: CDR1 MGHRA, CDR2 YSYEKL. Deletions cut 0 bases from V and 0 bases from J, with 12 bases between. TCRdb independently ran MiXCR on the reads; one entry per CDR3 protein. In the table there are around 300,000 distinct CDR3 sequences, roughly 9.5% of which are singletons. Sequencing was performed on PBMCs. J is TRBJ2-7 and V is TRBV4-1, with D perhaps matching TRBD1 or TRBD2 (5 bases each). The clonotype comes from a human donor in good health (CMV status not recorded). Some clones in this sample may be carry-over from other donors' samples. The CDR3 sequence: CASSQDPPGASYEQYF. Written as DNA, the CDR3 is TGCGCCAGCAGCCAAGACCCCCCCGGGGCCTCCTACGAGCAGTACTTC.